The clone carrying this TCR beta chain was seen many times. Its specificity is not known. This record belongs to a study of T-cell reconstitution after alpha-beta-depleted transplantation in children. Study-level points and caveats: The high TCRbeta diversity at day 60 in some patients came from surviving recipient T cells and thymic progenitors. Several hundred graft clones that had expanded were reportedly the source of alpha-beta T cells about two months after transplant. One year post-transplant, T-cell counts and diversity were largely derived from T cells produced anew.

This CDR3 has 14 residues. The ends were cut back, 1 base at V and 5 bases at J, with 11 bases in the middle. From germline, CDR1 is MDHEN and CDR2 SYDVKM. Unique molecular identifiers were used to barcode this TCRbeta library. TCRdb re-derived calls from the PCR reads in MiXCR, one entry per CDR3 protein. The sample lists about 260,000 distinct CDR3 sequences, approximately 8.9% occurring once. The chain has TRBV28 and TRBJ2-5; no reliable D call. This clonotype was obtained from a male patient younger than 18 who had a stem cell transplant for acute lymphoblastic leukemia, so the T cells may come from the graft donor. The sample here was PBMCs, mostly from graft donor cells, taken 180 days after TCRalphabeta/CD19-depleted stem cell transplant. CDR3 region: CASSLLGPRETQYF. For the CDR3, the DNA is TGTGCCAGCAGTTTATTGGGCCCGCGGGAGACCCAGTACTTC.